What follows are 25 T cell receptor beta chains derived from one specimen sequenced in a study of graft-versus-host responses after intestinal transplantation. TCRdb keeps only in-frame clones here, not all; method: immunoSEQ multiplex PCR. This table holds approximately 14,000 clones, 87% found once. Source: bone marrow, taken roughly 4 months after intestinal transplantation. Receptor source: a human patient who received an intestinal transplant, so some T cells may come from the graft donor.

This rearrangement joins TRBV9 to TRBJ2-2; D is unresolved. Germline assignment: CDR1 SGDLS and CDR2 YYNGEE. This CDR3 contains 15 residues. V lost 1 base, J lost 1 base, and 8 bases lay in between. The CDR3 nucleotides are TGTGCCAGCAGCGTATGGGTCGAGAACACCGGGGAGCTGTTTTTT. Translation: CASSVWVENTGELFF.

The chain has TRBV19 and TRBJ1-1; 10 nucleotides agree with TRBD1. This CDR3 comprises 15 residues. CDR1 and CDR2 from the germline V gene are LNHDA and SQIVND (reference sequence). V was pared by 5 bases and J by 5 bases, with 8 bases of the junction left unmatched. Here the CDR3 reads CASSSRTGGGTEAFF. In DNA form, the CDR3 reads TGTGCCAGTAGTTCTAGGACAGGGGGAGGAACTGAAGCTTTCTTT.

V and J are TRBV7-9 and TRBJ1-1; a possible D gene is TRBD1 (5 bases). This CDR3 region has 14 residues. The germline V and J ends were trimmed by 1 base and 1 base, with 7 bases remaining between them. Germline lookup yields CDR1 SEHNR and CDR2 FQNEAQ (reference sequence). CDR3 amino acids: CASSLEQENTEAFF. DNA for the CDR3: TGTGCCAGCAGCTTAGAACAGGAGAACACTGAAGCTTTCTTT.

The chain employs TRBV28 and TRBJ2-1, with 7 bases fitting TRBD1. This CDR3 spans 12 amino acids. Germline V gives CDR1 MDHEN, CDR2 SYDVKM. V shed 8 bases, J shed 6 bases, and the junction held 4 bases outside the gene matches. CDR3 region: CASHRGSNEQFF. In DNA, the CDR3 is TGTGCCAGCCACAGGGGAAGCAATGAGCAGTTCTTC. Variable domain in full (rest from reference TRBV28 and TRBJ2-1): DVKVTQSSRYLVKRTGEKVFLECVQDMDHENMFWYRQDPGLGLRLIYFSYDVKMKEKGDIPEGYSVSREKKERFSLILESASTNQTSMYLCASHRGSNEQFFGPGTRLTVL.

The rearrangement joins TRBV27 to TRBJ2-5; D perhaps matches TRBD1 (5 bases). The CDR3 runs 15 residues. Trimming removed 0 bases from V and 2 bases from J, with 10 bases in between. Germline lookup yields CDR1 MNHEY and CDR2 SMNVEV (reference sequence). In DNA form, the CDR3 reads TGTGCCAGCAGTTTATCGAGGACACCACAAGAGACCCAGTACTTC. It yields the protein CASSLSRTPQETQYF.

This chain links TRBV28 with TRBJ2-1, with TRBD2 matching over 12 bases. Unmatched junction bases numbered 8, after V lost 7 bases and J lost 7 bases. The CDR3 sequence is 15 residues long. The germline CDR1 and CDR2 sequences are MDHEN and SYDVKM. CDR3 sequence (DNA): TGTGCCAGCACCTCGACTAGCGGGAGCTGGAATGAGCAGTTCTTC. Translated, it gives CASTSTSGSWNEQFF.

The rearrangement joins TRBV2 to TRBJ2-1; D is undetermined. Germline CDR1 and CDR2: SNHLY and FYNNEI. V was clipped by 8 bases and J by 1 base, with 12 bases between them. CDR3 length: 14 amino acids. Written as DNA, the CDR3 is TGTGCCAGCCGGAAAGACTGGTCCTACAATGAGCAGTTCTTC. The encoded protein is CASRKDWSYNEQFF.

For this clone: Distinct nucleotide sequences in the sample also encode this CDR3. The CDR3 protein is CASSPRGTRLHEQYF. The CDR3 bases are TGTGCCAGCAGCCCACGAGGGACCCGGCTCCACGAGCAGTACTTC. The rearrangement joins TRBV9 to TRBJ2-7; D could derive from TRBD1 or TRBD2 (5 bases each). This CDR3 spans 15 amino acids. The germline CDR1 and CDR2 sequences are SGDLS and YYNGEE. V lost 4 bases, J lost 5 bases, and 19 bases lay in between. The full variable domain, its missing parts supplied by reference TRBV9 and TRBJ2-7, is DSGVTQTPKHLITATGQRVTLRCSPRSGDLSVYWYQQSLDQGLQFLIQYYNGEERAKGNILERFSAQQFPDLHSELNLSSLELGDSALYFCASSPRGTRLHEQYFGPGTRLTVT.

The chain uses TRBV7-2 and TRBJ2-1; no clear D gene. Germline assignment: CDR1 SGHTA and CDR2 FQGNSA. CDR3 length: 14 amino acids. V was trimmed by 4 bases and J by 2 bases, leaving 9 bases between them. The CDR3 spells CASSYVGPYNEQFF. The CDR3 DNA follows: TGTGCCAGCAGCTATGTAGGTCCCTACAATGAGCAGTTCTTC.

CDR3 amino acids: CASSLAAGHEQYF. For the CDR3, the DNA is TGTGCCAGCAGCTTAGCGGCAGGACACGAGCAGTACTTC. The V and J genes are TRBV7-9 and TRBJ2-7; D is unclear. The germline V gene has CDR1 SEHNR and CDR2 FQNEAQ (reference sequence). This CDR3 is built from 13 residues. Trimming took 0 bases from V and 5 from J, leaving 8 bases between them.

V gene TRBV29-1 combines with J gene TRBJ2-1; 10 bases map to TRBD2. J gave up 4 bases and V 2 bases, and 8 bases lay outside the gene matches. The CDR3 has 16 amino acids. Germline V CDR1 and CDR2: SQVTM, ANQGSEA. CDR3 residues: CSVETAGGPPYNEQFF. The CDR3 coding sequence is TGCAGCGTTGAAACAGCGGGAGGGCCTCCATACAATGAGCAGTTCTTC.

The chain is built from TRBV19 and TRBJ1-5; TRBD1 matches 9 bases. The CDR3 loop spans 15 amino acids. The ends lost 6 bases at V and 0 bases at J; junction bases unmatched: 3. CDR1 and CDR2 from the germline V gene are LNHDA and SQIVND (reference sequence). Here the CDR3 reads CASRRDRDSNQPQHF. CDR3 nucleotides: TGTGCCAGTAGACGGGACAGGGATAGCAATCAGCCCCAGCATTTT.

The CDR3 loop is CASPGQGWNNSPLHF. DNA for the CDR3: TGTGCCAGCCCGGGACAGGGATGGAATAATTCACCCCTCCACTTT. The chain employs TRBV27 and TRBJ1-6; 9 positions match TRBD1. After removal of 8 bases from V and 5 bases from J, the junction contained 7 bases not matched to a gene. CDR3 size: 15 residues. The germline CDR1 and CDR2 sequences are MNHEY and SMNVEV (reference sequence).

The V call is TRBV2, the J call TRBJ1-6; 7 nucleotides agree with TRBD1. The CDR3 loop spans 14 amino acids. Unmatched junction bases numbered 6, after V lost 6 bases and J lost 7 bases. Germline loops: CDR1 SNHLY, CDR2 FYNNEI. CDR3 bases: TGTGCCAGCAGGGGGACAGTTAAGAATTCACCCCTCCACTTT. Encoded protein: CASRGTVKNSPLHF. The whole variable domain, remainder taken from reference TRBV2 and TRBJ1-6, is EPEVTQTPSHQVTQMGQEVILRCVPISNHLYFYWYRQILGQKVEFLVSFYNNEISEKSEIFDDQFSVERPDGSNFTLKIRSTKLEDSAMYFCASRGTVKNSPLHFGNGTRLTVT.

The CDR3 nucleotides are TGTGCCATCCGGACGGAACGAAATTCACCCCTCCACTTT. Translating it yields CAIRTERNSPLHF. This chain joins TRBV6-6 and TRBJ1-6; no definite D call. V was shortened by 10 bases and J by 7 bases, with 14 bases between the two germline ends. The CDR3 runs 13 residues. Germline V CDR1 and CDR2: MNHNY, SVGAGI (reference sequence).

The chain links TRBV10-3 to TRBJ1-3, with a tentative D call TRBD1 (5 bases). The V gene's germline CDR1 is ENHRY and CDR2 SYGVKD. Trimming stripped 6 bases from V and 6 bases from J, with 9 bases between. CDR3 length: 12 amino acids. The CDR3 sequence is CAIREQANTIYF. CDR3 bases: TGTGCCATCAGGGAACAGGCAAACACCATATATTTT.

This clone was seen a handful of times. The rearrangement links TRBV6-1 to TRBJ2-7; TRBD2 matches 10 bases. In germline, CDR1 is MNHNS, CDR2 SASEGT. Trimming removed 4 bases from V and 1 base from J; junction bases left unmatched: 4. This CDR3 is 15 amino acids long. CDR3 nucleotide sequence: TGTGCCAGCAGTGTGGAGACTAGCGGGTCCTACGAGCAGTACTTC. It is translated as CASSVETSGSYEQYF.

J is TRBJ2-7 and V is TRBV27; tentative D call: TRBD2 (6 bases). This CDR3 is built from 13 residues. CDR1 MNHEY and CDR2 SMNVEV come from the germline V gene (reference sequence). V lost 6 bases and J 0 bases, leaving 9 bases between the germline ends. CDR3: CASSPGLSYEQYF. CDR3 nucleotides: TGTGCCAGCAGCCCGGGACTCTCCTACGAGCAGTACTTC.

V gene TRBV4-2 combines with J gene TRBJ2-1; tentatively, D is TRBD2 (6 bases). CDR3 size: 12 residues. In germline, CDR1 is LGHNA, CDR2 YNFKEQ. V was clipped by 0 bases and J by 10 bases, with 7 bases between them. DNA for the CDR3: TGTGCCAGCAGCCAAGAGCGGGGAGAGCAGTTCTTC. Its protein product is CASSQERGEQFF.

The chain employs TRBV18 and TRBJ2-7; unclear D gene. Germline CDR1 is KGHSH and CDR2 is LQKENI. Deletions cut 3 bases from V and 2 bases from J, with 14 bases between. The CDR3 loop spans 15 amino acids. CDR3 residues: CASSPPEAQAYEQYF. CDR3 in DNA: TGTGCCAGCTCACCCCCAGAAGCGCAGGCCTACGAGCAGTACTTC.

The rearrangement joins TRBV28 to TRBJ2-2; D is undetermined. Germline V gives CDR1 MDHEN, CDR2 SYDVKM. V gave up 5 bases and J gave up 3 bases, with 22 bases separating them. The CDR3 loop spans 18 amino acids. The CDR3 loop is CASSDRNLGDVDTGELFF. The CDR3 DNA reads as TGTGCCAGCAGTGACCGCAATCTAGGAGACGTCGACACCGGGGAGCTGTTTTTT.

The chain links TRBV11-2 to TRBJ1-3, with 10 positions matching TRBD1. The germline gives CDR1 SGHAT, CDR2 FQNNGV. The CDR3 spans 14 residues. The V and J ends lost 3 bases and 4 bases, in that order; junction bases with no gene match: 0. The CDR3 DNA reads TGTGCCAGCAGCTTGGACAGGGGGGGAAACACCATATATTTT. Translated, it gives CASSLDRGGNTIYF.

V gene TRBV28 combines with J gene TRBJ2-3; D unclear. V was cut by 6 bases and J by 2 bases, with 15 bases left in between. This CDR3 is 15 amino acids long. Germline V gene sequence: CDR1 MDHEN, CDR2 SYDVKM. This chain's CDR3 is CASSHGTYYTDTQYF. DNA of the CDR3: TGTGCCAGCAGCCACGGTACCTACTACACAGATACGCAGTATTTT.

V gene TRBV18 combines with J gene TRBJ2-7; 9 nucleotides line up with TRBD2. Germline CDR1 and CDR2: KGHSH and LQKENI. This CDR3 has 14 amino acids. The V gene end was trimmed by 2 bases and the J gene end by 2 bases; junction bases not matched to a gene: 1. For the CDR3, the DNA is TGTGCCAGCTCACCAGTAGCGGGAGCCTACGAGCAGTACTTC. This codes for CASSPVAGAYEQYF.

The chain has TRBV27 and TRBJ2-3; D unclear. In germline, CDR1 is MNHEY, CDR2 SMNVEV (reference sequence). The CDR3 consists of 11 residues. V lost 7 bases and J lost 7, with 9 bases in between. CDR3 region: CASTYGYTQYF. The CDR3, as DNA: TGTGCCAGCACCTATGGCTATACGCAGTATTTT.